Listed below are T cell receptor beta chains from one sample, sequenced in a study of cytomegalovirus exposure and HLA in healthy donors. Only in-frame clones appear in the TCRdb table, and some are missing; sequencing was by immunoSEQ multiplex PCR. This table has 150,000 to 200,000 clones, 80% to 90% appearing once. Source material: PBMCs. The origin of the receptors is a woman in her twenties or thirties in good health and CMV-seronegative. CDR3s include the opening cysteine and the closing phenylalanine or tryptophan. The order of the fields is clone size, V gene, CDR3 length, D gene, J gene, CDR3 protein, CDR3 DNA. D genes are given only for firm matches. Expanded clones get a size class; other rows say once, few or many, or leave the size out.

clone_size: NA; v_call: TRBV5-5; cdr3_length: 15; d_call: NA; j_call: TRBJ1-5; cdr3_aa: CASSPRTELNQPQHF; cdr3_nt: TGTGCCAGCAGCCCGCGGACAGAACTCAATCAGCCCCAGCATTTT
clone_size: NA; v_call: TRBV6-6; cdr3_length: 15; d_call: NA; j_call: TRBJ1-1; cdr3_aa: CASSKPTALNTEAFF; cdr3_nt: TGTGCCAGCAGTAAACCGACAGCCTTGAACACTGAAGCTTTCTTT
clone_size: NA; v_call: TRBV19; cdr3_length: 14; d_call: TRBD1; j_call: TRBJ2-7; cdr3_aa: CASSPQTGVYEQYF; cdr3_nt: TGTGCCAGTAGTCCCCAGACAGGGGTATACGAGCAGTACTTC
clone_size: NA; v_call: TRBV5-5; cdr3_length: 15; d_call: TRBD1; j_call: TRBJ1-2; cdr3_aa: CASSLSGTGAFGYTF; cdr3_nt: TGTGCCAGCAGCTTATCCGGGACAGGGGCATTTGGCTACACCTTC
clone_size: NA; v_call: TRBV5-1; cdr3_length: 13; d_call: TRBD1; j_call: TRBJ2-7; cdr3_aa: CASKGQGPYEQYF; cdr3_nt: TGCGCCAGCAAGGGACAGGGCCCCTACGAGCAGTACTTC
clone_size: NA; v_call: TRBV4-1; cdr3_length: 15; d_call: NA; j_call: TRBJ1-3; cdr3_aa: CASSQDTGSGNTIYF; cdr3_nt: TGCGCCAGCAGCCAAGATACAGGCTCTGGAAACACCATATATTTT
clone_size: NA; v_call: TRBV25-1; cdr3_length: 15; d_call: TRBD2; j_call: TRBJ2-3; cdr3_aa: CASSPSGGLSDTQYF; cdr3_nt: TGTGCCAGCAGCCCTAGCGGGGGGTTGTCAGATACGCAGTATTTT
clone_size: NA; v_call: TRBV5-4; cdr3_length: 14; d_call: TRBD1; j_call: TRBJ1-3; cdr3_aa: CASNSGGSGNTIYF; cdr3_nt: TGTGCCAGCAACTCAGGGGGATCTGGAAACACCATATATTTT
clone_size: few; v_call: TRBV7-2; cdr3_length: 14; d_call: TRBD2; j_call: TRBJ2-7; cdr3_aa: CASSLDNRGVEQYF; cdr3_nt: TGTGCCAGCAGCTTAGATAACCGGGGGGTTGAGCAGTACTTC
clone_size: NA; v_call: TRBV18; cdr3_length: 14; d_call: TRBD1; j_call: TRBJ2-3; cdr3_aa: CASSLGQGPDTQYF; cdr3_nt: TGTGCCAGCTCACTTGGACAGGGCCCAGATACGCAGTATTTT
clone_size: few; v_call: TRBV5-6; cdr3_length: 11; d_call: TRBD1; j_call: TRBJ1-2; cdr3_aa: CASSLVGQGEF; cdr3_nt: TGTGCCAGCAGCTTGGTCGGACAGGGGGAGTTC
clone_size: NA; v_call: TRBV7-2; cdr3_length: 15; d_call: TRBD2; j_call: TRBJ2-5; cdr3_aa: CASSAGTSGGETQYF; cdr3_nt: TGTGCCAGCAGCGCCGGGACTAGCGGGGGTGAGACCCAGTACTTC
clone_size: NA; v_call: TRBV30; cdr3_length: 14; d_call: NA; j_call: TRBJ2-1; cdr3_aa: CAWTTLQGPNEQFF; cdr3_nt: TGTGCCTGGACCACCTTGCAGGGGCCTAATGAGCAGTTCTTC
clone_size: NA; v_call: TRBV7-9; cdr3_length: 18; d_call: TRBD1; j_call: TRBJ1-4; cdr3_aa: CASSSPLGTGARNEKLFF; cdr3_nt: TGTGCCAGCAGCTCACCCCTAGGGACAGGGGCGAGAAACGAAAAACTGTTTTTT
clone_size: NA; v_call: TRBV6-1; cdr3_length: 15; d_call: TRBD1; j_call: TRBJ1-3; cdr3_aa: CASSGETGGGNTIYF; cdr3_nt: TGTGCCAGCAGTGGAGAGACAGGGGGCGGAAACACCATATATTTT
clone_size: NA; v_call: TRBV7-9; cdr3_length: 17; d_call: NA; j_call: TRBJ1-2; cdr3_aa: CASSLIRRQTPFYGYTF; cdr3_nt: TGTGCCAGCAGTTTAATACGCAGACAGACTCCTTTCTATGGCTACACCTTC
clone_size: NA; v_call: TRBV19; cdr3_length: 18; d_call: TRBD1; j_call: TRBJ1-6; cdr3_aa: CASSISDRVRTGNSPLHF; cdr3_nt: TGTGCCAGTAGTATTTCCGACAGGGTACGGACGGGGAATTCACCCCTCCACTTT
clone_size: NA; v_call: TRBV5-8; cdr3_length: 14; d_call: NA; j_call: TRBJ1-2; cdr3_aa: CASSPDIGRYGYTF; cdr3_nt: TGTGCCAGCAGCCCGGACATCGGACGCTATGGCTACACCTTC
clone_size: NA; v_call: TRBV9; cdr3_length: 12; d_call: NA; j_call: TRBJ1-2; cdr3_aa: CASMGQDYGYTF; cdr3_nt: TGTGCCAGTATGGGGCAGGATTATGGCTACACCTTC
clone_size: NA; v_call: TRBV6-1; cdr3_length: 13; d_call: TRBD1; j_call: TRBJ2-7; cdr3_aa: CASLLQGVYEQYF; cdr3_nt: TGTGCCAGCTTACTTCAGGGGGTCTACGAGCAGTACTTC
clone_size: NA; v_call: TRBV11-2; cdr3_length: 15; d_call: TRBD1; j_call: TRBJ1-2; cdr3_aa: CASSPRDRLSYGYTF; cdr3_nt: TGTGCCAGCAGCCCTCGGGACAGACTAAGCTATGGCTACACCTTC
clone_size: NA; v_call: TRBV19; cdr3_length: 13; d_call: NA; j_call: TRBJ1-5; cdr3_aa: CASGPDAGQPQHF; cdr3_nt: TGTGCCAGTGGGCCCGACGCGGGTCAGCCCCAGCATTTT
clone_size: NA; v_call: TRBV5-6; cdr3_length: 14; d_call: NA; j_call: TRBJ1-1; cdr3_aa: CASSSGPMTGVAFF; cdr3_nt: TGTGCCAGCAGCTCCGGACCCATGACGGGGGTAGCTTTCTTT
clone_size: NA; v_call: TRBV2; cdr3_length: 16; d_call: TRBD2; j_call: TRBJ2-2; cdr3_aa: CASSDDAGGLTGELFF; cdr3_nt: TGTGCCAGCAGTGACGACGCGGGGGGGCTCACCGGGGAGCTGTTTTTT
clone_size: NA; v_call: TRBV18; cdr3_length: 18; d_call: NA; j_call: TRBJ2-2; cdr3_aa: CASSSLGAGISNTGELFF; cdr3_nt: TGTGCCAGCTCATCGCTGGGGGCAGGGATCAGCAACACCGGGGAGCTGTTTTTT
clone_size: NA; v_call: TRBV12-5; cdr3_length: 13; d_call: NA; j_call: TRBJ2-5; cdr3_aa: CASGFWEEETQYF; cdr3_nt: TGTGCTAGTGGTTTCTGGGAGGAAGAGACCCAGTACTTC
clone_size: NA; v_call: TRBV6-1; cdr3_length: 16; d_call: TRBD1; j_call: TRBJ2-3; cdr3_aa: CASSDWDRVGTDTQYF; cdr3_nt: TGTGCCAGCAGTGATTGGGACAGGGTTGGCACAGATACGCAGTATTTT
clone_size: NA; v_call: TRBV25-1; cdr3_length: 15; d_call: TRBD2; j_call: TRBJ2-1; cdr3_aa: CASSPAGGPRDEQFF; cdr3_nt: TGTGCCAGCAGTCCAGCGGGGGGGCCTAGGGATGAGCAGTTCTTC
clone_size: NA; v_call: TRBV5-4; cdr3_length: 16; d_call: NA; j_call: TRBJ1-2; cdr3_aa: CASSPGQLTANYGYTF; cdr3_nt: TGTGCCAGCAGCCCCGGACAGCTTACAGCTAACTATGGCTACACCTTC
clone_size: few; v_call: TRBV10-3; cdr3_length: 14; d_call: NA; j_call: TRBJ1-2; cdr3_aa: CAISEYVENYGYTF; cdr3_nt: TGTGCCATCAGTGAGTATGTAGAGAACTATGGCTACACCTTC
clone_size: NA; v_call: TRBV6-5; cdr3_length: 14; d_call: NA; j_call: TRBJ1-4; cdr3_aa: CASSNGGVAEKLFF; cdr3_nt: TGTGCCAGCAGCAACGGAGGGGTGGCTGAAAAACTGTTTTTT
clone_size: NA; v_call: TRBV27; cdr3_length: 14; d_call: NA; j_call: TRBJ2-7; cdr3_aa: CASSYGDKSYEQYF; cdr3_nt: TGTGCCAGCAGTTACGGGGACAAATCCTACGAGCAGTACTTC
clone_size: NA; v_call: TRBV27; cdr3_length: 15; d_call: TRBD1; j_call: TRBJ2-2; cdr3_aa: CASSFRTGGTGELFF; cdr3_nt: TGTGCCAGCAGTTTCAGGACAGGGGGCACCGGGGAGCTGTTTTTT
clone_size: NA; v_call: TRBV5-1; cdr3_length: 14; d_call: TRBD1; j_call: TRBJ1-4; cdr3_aa: CASSIQGGSEKLFF; cdr3_nt: TGCGCCAGCAGCATACAGGGGGGGAGTGAAAAACTGTTTTTT
clone_size: NA; v_call: TRBV13; cdr3_length: 15; d_call: TRBD1; j_call: TRBJ2-7; cdr3_aa: CASSPRTGVEVGQYF; cdr3_nt: TGTGCCAGCAGCCCGCGGACAGGGGTCGAGGTAGGGCAGTACTTC
clone_size: NA; v_call: TRBV7-8; cdr3_length: 17; d_call: TRBD2; j_call: TRBJ2-7; cdr3_aa: CASSPIIPSGRPYEQYF; cdr3_nt: TGTGCCAGCAGCCCAATCATCCCCAGCGGGAGACCCTACGAGCAGTACTTC
clone_size: NA; v_call: TRBV29-1; cdr3_length: 12; d_call: NA; j_call: TRBJ2-7; cdr3_aa: CSTLDTTYEQYF; cdr3_nt: TGCAGCACCTTAGACACAACCTACGAGCAGTACTTC
clone_size: NA; v_call: TRBV15; cdr3_length: 15; d_call: NA; j_call: TRBJ2-7; cdr3_aa: CATSRDPLASYEQYF; cdr3_nt: TGTGCCACCAGCAGAGATCCGCTAGCGTCATACGAGCAGTACTTC
clone_size: NA; v_call: TRBV27; cdr3_length: 15; d_call: NA; j_call: TRBJ2-1; cdr3_aa: CASSLSGGRYNEQFF; cdr3_nt: TGTGCCAGCAGTTTATCCGGGGGACGTTACAATGAGCAGTTCTTC
clone_size: NA; v_call: TRBV27; cdr3_length: 14; d_call: NA; j_call: TRBJ1-2; cdr3_aa: CASSLSQVSYGYTF; cdr3_nt: TGTGCCAGCAGTTTATCCCAGGTCTCCTATGGCTACACCTTC
clone_size: few; v_call: TRBV2; cdr3_length: 12; d_call: NA; j_call: TRBJ1-2; cdr3_aa: CASRGDSYGYTF; cdr3_nt: TGTGCCAGCAGGGGGGACTCGTACGGCTACACCTTC
clone_size: NA; v_call: TRBV19; cdr3_length: 13; d_call: NA; j_call: TRBJ2-7; cdr3_aa: CASSPGTYTEQYF; cdr3_nt: TGTGCCAGTAGTCCTGGTACTTATACCGAGCAGTACTTC
clone_size: NA; v_call: TRBV30; cdr3_length: 13; d_call: NA; j_call: TRBJ1-2; cdr3_aa: CAWDYGSNYGYTF; cdr3_nt: TGTGCCTGGGACTACGGATCAAACTATGGCTACACCTTC
clone_size: NA; v_call: TRBV11-2; cdr3_length: 14; d_call: TRBD2; j_call: TRBJ2-5; cdr3_aa: CASSTSGGQETQYF; cdr3_nt: TGTGCCAGCTCGACTAGCGGGGGGCAAGAGACCCAGTACTTC
clone_size: NA; v_call: TRBV5-1; cdr3_length: 14; d_call: TRBD1; j_call: TRBJ1-1; cdr3_aa: CASSVRDRFTEAFF; cdr3_nt: TGCGCCAGCAGCGTCCGGGACAGGTTTACTGAAGCTTTCTTT
clone_size: NA; v_call: TRBV6-5; cdr3_length: 15; d_call: TRBD2; j_call: TRBJ2-1; cdr3_aa: CASRPGTSGGCYQFF; cdr3_nt: TGTGCCAGCAGACCAGGGACTAGCGGGGGTTGTTACCAGTTCTTC
clone_size: NA; v_call: TRBV27; cdr3_length: 11; d_call: NA; j_call: TRBJ2-5; cdr3_aa: CASSDGWTQYF; cdr3_nt: TGTGCCAGCAGTGACGGGTGGACCCAGTACTTC
clone_size: few; v_call: TRBV20-1; cdr3_length: 10; d_call: NA; j_call: TRBJ2-7; cdr3_aa: CSARPGEQYF; cdr3_nt: TGCAGTGCTAGGCCGGGAGAGCAGTACTTC